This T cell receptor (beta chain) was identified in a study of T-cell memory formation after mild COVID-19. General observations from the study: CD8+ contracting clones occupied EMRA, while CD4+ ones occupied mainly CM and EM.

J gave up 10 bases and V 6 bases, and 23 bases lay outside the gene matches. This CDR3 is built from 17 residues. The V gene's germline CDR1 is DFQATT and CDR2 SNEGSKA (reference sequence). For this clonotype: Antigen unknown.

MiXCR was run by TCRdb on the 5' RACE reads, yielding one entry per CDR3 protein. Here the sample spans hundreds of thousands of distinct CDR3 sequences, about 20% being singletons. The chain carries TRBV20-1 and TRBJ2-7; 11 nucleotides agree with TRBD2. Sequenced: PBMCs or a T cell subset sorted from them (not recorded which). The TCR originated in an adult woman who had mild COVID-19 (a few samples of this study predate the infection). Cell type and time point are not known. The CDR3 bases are TGCAGTGCCCTCGCGACTAGCGGGGTCGGCGCTTCGTGGGCCCAGTACTTC. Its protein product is CSALATSGVGASWAQYF.